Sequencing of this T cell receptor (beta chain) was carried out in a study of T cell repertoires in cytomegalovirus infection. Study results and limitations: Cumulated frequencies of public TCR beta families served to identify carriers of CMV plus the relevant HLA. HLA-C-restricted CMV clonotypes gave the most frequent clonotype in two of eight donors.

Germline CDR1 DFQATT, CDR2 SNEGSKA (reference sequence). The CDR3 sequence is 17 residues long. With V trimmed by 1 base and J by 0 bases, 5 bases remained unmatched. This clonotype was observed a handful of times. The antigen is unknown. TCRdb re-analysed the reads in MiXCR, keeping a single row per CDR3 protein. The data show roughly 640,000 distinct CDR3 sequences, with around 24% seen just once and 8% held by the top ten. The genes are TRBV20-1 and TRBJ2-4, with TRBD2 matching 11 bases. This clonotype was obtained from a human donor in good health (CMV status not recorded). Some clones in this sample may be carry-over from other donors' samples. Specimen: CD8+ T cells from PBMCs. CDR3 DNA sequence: TGCAGTGCTAGAGTGGCTAGCGGGGGGTTAGCCAAAAACATTCAGTACTTC. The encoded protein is CSARVASGGLAKNIQYF.